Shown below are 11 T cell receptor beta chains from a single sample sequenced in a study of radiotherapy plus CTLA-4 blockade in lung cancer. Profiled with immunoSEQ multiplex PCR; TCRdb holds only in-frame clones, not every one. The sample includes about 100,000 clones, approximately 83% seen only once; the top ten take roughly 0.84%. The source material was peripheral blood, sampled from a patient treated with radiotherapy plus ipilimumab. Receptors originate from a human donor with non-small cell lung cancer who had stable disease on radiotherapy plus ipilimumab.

The CDR3 reads CASRPSGTGDQYF. Here the CDR3 DNA reads TGTGCCAGCAGACCTTCGGGGACAGGCGACCAGTACTTC. This chain joins TRBV6-1 and TRBJ2-7; 8 positions match TRBD1. CDR3 length equals 13 residues. V was pared by 6 bases and J by 10 bases, with 11 bases of the junction left unmatched. Germline CDR1 reads MNHNS; CDR2 reads SASEGT.

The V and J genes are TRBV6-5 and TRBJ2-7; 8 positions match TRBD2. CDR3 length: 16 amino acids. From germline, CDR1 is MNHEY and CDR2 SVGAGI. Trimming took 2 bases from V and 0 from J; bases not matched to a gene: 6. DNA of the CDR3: TGTGCCAGCAGTTACGTGAGCGGGAGATTCTCCTACGAGCAGTACTTC. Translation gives CASSYVSGRFSYEQYF.

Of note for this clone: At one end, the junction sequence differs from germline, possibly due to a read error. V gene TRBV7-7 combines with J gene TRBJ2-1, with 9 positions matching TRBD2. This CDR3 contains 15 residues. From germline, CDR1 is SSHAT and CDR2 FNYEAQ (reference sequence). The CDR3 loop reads CASSLGLAGVNEQFF. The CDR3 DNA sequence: TGTGCTAGCAGCTTGGGATTAGCGGGAGTAAATGAGCAGTTCTTC.

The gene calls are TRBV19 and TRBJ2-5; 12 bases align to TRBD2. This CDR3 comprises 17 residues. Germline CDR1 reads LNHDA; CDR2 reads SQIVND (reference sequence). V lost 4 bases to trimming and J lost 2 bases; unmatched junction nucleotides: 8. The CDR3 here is CASSKTSGGALQETQYF. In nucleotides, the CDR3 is TGTGCCAGTAGTAAGACTAGCGGGGGAGCCTTGCAAGAGACCCAGTACTTC. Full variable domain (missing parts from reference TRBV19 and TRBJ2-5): DGGITQSPKYLFRKEGQNVTLSCEQNLNHDAMYWYRQDPGQGLRLIYYSQIVNDFQKGDIAEGYSVSREKKESFPLTVTSAQKNPTAFYLCASSKTSGGALQETQYFGPGTRLLVL.

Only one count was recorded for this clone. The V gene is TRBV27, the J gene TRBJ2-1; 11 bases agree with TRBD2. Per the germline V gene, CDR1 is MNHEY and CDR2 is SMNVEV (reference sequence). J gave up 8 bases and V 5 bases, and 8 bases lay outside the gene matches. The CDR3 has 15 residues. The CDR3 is CASSRRLAGKHEQFF. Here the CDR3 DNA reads TGTGCCAGCAGTCGCCGACTAGCGGGAAAGCATGAGCAGTTCTTC.

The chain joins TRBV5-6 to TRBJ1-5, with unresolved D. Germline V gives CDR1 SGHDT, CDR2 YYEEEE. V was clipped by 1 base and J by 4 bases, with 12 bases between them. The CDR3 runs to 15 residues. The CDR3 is CASSLLGKGNQPQHF. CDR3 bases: TGTGCCAGCAGCTTGTTAGGGAAAGGAAATCAGCCCCAGCATTTT.

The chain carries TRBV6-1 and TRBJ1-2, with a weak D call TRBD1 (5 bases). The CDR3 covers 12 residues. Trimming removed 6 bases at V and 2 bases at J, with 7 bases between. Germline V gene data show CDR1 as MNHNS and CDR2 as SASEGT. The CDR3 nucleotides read TGTGCCAGCAGGTCAGGGAACTATGGCTACACCTTC. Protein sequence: CASRSGNYGYTF.

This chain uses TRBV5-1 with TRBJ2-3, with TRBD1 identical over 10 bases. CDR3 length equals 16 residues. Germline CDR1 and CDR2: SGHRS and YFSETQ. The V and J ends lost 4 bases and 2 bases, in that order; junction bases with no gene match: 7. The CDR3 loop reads CASSLGGTGATDTQYF. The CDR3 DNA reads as TGCGCCAGCAGCCTTGGGGGGACAGGGGCCACAGATACGCAGTATTTT.

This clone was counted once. The CDR3 region is CASSLTVNYGYTF. In nucleotides, the CDR3 is TGTGCCAGCAGTTTAACGGTTAACTATGGCTACACCTTC. The chain is built from TRBV28 and TRBJ1-2; no definite D call. This CDR3 contains 13 residues. V was shortened by 2 bases and J by 1 base, with 5 bases between the two germline ends. Germline CDR1 is MDHEN and CDR2 is SYDVKM.

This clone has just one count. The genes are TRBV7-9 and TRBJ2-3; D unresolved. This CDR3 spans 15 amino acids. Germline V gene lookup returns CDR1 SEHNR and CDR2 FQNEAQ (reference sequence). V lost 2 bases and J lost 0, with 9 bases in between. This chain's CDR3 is CASSLKGGSTDTQYF. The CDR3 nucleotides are TGTGCCAGCAGCTTAAAGGGCGGAAGCACAGATACGCAGTATTTT. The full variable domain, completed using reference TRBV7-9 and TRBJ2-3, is DTGVSQNPRHKITKRGQNVTFRCDPISEHNRLYWYRQTLGQGPEFLTYFQNEAQLEKSRLLSDRFSAERPKGSFSTLEIQRTEQGDSAMYLCASSLKGGSTDTQYFGPGTRLTVL.

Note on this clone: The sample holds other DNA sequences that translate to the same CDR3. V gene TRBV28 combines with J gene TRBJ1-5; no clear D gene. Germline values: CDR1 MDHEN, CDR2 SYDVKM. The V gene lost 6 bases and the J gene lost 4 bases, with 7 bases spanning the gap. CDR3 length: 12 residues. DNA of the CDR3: TGTGCCAGCAGAGGAGGGAATCAGCCCCAGCATTTT. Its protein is CASRGGNQPQHF.